The 21 T cell receptor beta chains reported below all come from one sample, sequenced in a study of cytomegalovirus exposure and HLA in healthy donors. Libraries were prepared by immunoSEQ multiplex PCR; TCRdb keeps only in-frame clonotypes and omits some of them. The sample lists 250,000 to 400,000 clones, around 90% occurring once. The sample taken for sequencing was PBMCs. The source is a man aged 25-45 years in good health and CMV-seronegative.

This rearrangement joins TRBV7-9 to TRBJ1-6; no clear D gene. The germline V gene has CDR1 SEHNR and CDR2 FQNEAQ (reference sequence). The V end lost 1 base, the J end lost 7 bases, and 11 bases lay between the germline ends. The CDR3 sequence is 15 residues long. This CDR3 reads CASSLETGVNSPLHF. CDR3 bases: TGTGCCAGCAGCTTAGAAACCGGGGTAAATTCACCCCTCCACTTT.

The chain uses TRBV7-9 and TRBJ2-1; TRBD1 aligns across 7 bases. The CDR3 covers 10 residues. Germline V gene lookup returns CDR1 SEHNR and CDR2 FQNEAQ (reference sequence). V lost 5 bases and J lost 13; bases outside the gene matches: 2. The CDR3 nucleotides are TGTGCCAGCAGCGGACAGGACCAGTTCTTC. As protein: CASSGQDQFF.

The chain combines TRBV6-5 with TRBJ1-5; weak D call: TRBD1 (6 bases). The length of the CDR3 is 15 residues. CDR1 is MNHEY, CDR2 SVGAGI, per germline. The V end lost 0 bases, the J end lost 4 bases, and 10 bases lay between the germline ends. The CDR3 sequence: CASSYSRTVNQPQHF. CDR3 bases: TGTGCCAGCAGTTACTCCAGGACAGTGAATCAGCCCCAGCATTTT.

The chain links TRBV19 to TRBJ1-2; D is possibly TRBD1 (6 bases). The germline V gene encodes CDR1 LNHDA and CDR2 SQIVND (reference sequence). This CDR3 has 12 residues. Trimming removed 8 bases at V and 4 bases at J, with 11 bases between. The CDR3 DNA reads TGTGCCAGTGGGGACACAGCCTATGGCTACACCTTC. This gives the protein CASGDTAYGYTF.

V and J are TRBV27 and TRBJ2-5; 8 positions agree with TRBD1. With V trimmed by 8 bases and J by 5 bases, 7 bases remained unmatched. The CDR3 contains 13 residues. CDR1 is MNHEY, CDR2 SMNVEV, per germline (reference sequence). The CDR3 DNA reads as TGTGCCAGCCAGGGGGCGGCTTATGAGACCCAGTACTTC. Its protein is CASQGAAYETQYF.

V and J are TRBV7-9 and TRBJ1-2; possible D gene TRBD1, 5 bases. With 5 bases removed from V and 5 bases from J, the gap between germline ends came to 18 bases. The germline V gene encodes CDR1 SEHNR and CDR2 FQNEAQ (reference sequence). The CDR3 contains 15 residues. CDR3 nucleotides: TGTGCCAGCAGCCCCGGGGGGGGGACGTTTTATGGCTACACCTTC. Translated: CASSPGGGTFYGYTF.

This chain connects TRBV2 to TRBJ1-6; 7 nucleotides agree with TRBD1. With V trimmed by 7 bases and J by 9 bases, 12 bases remained unmatched. From germline, CDR1 is SNHLY and CDR2 FYNNEI. The CDR3 runs 15 residues. For the CDR3, the DNA is TGTGCCAGCACGGCCATGGGGACAGTGTTTTCACCCCTCCACTTT. It translates to CASTAMGTVFSPLHF. The full variable domain, completed using reference TRBV2 and TRBJ1-6, is EPEVTQTPSHQVTQMGQEVILRCVPISNHLYFYWYRQILGQKVEFLVSFYNNEISEKSEIFDDQFSVERPDGSNFTLKIRSTKLEDSAMYFCASTAMGTVFSPLHFGNGTRLTVT.

The chain employs TRBV7-6 and TRBJ2-7; 9 bases map to TRBD1. The CDR3 contains 13 residues. After removal of 7 bases from V and 4 bases from J, the junction contained 5 bases not matched to a gene. The germline V gene has CDR1 SGHVS and CDR2 FNYEAQ. The DNA for the CDR3 is TGTGCCAGCACCAAGGGACAGGGATACGAGCAGTACTTC. Translated: CASTKGQGYEQYF.

V usage is TRBV30 and J usage is TRBJ2-7; 8 positions agree with TRBD1. CDR1 and CDR2 from the germline V gene are GTSNPN and SVGIG (reference sequence). The CDR3 runs 12 residues. V was pared by 8 bases and J by 0 bases, with 3 bases of the junction left unmatched. CDR3 sequence reads: CARGQGSYEQYF. CDR3 nucleotides: TGTGCCCGTGGACAGGGCTCCTACGAGCAGTACTTC.

The chain joins TRBV18 to TRBJ1-2; maybe TRBD1 (5 bases). Trimming removed 3 bases at V and 4 bases at J, with 12 bases between. The CDR3 totals 14 residues. Germline values: CDR1 KGHSH, CDR2 LQKENI. For the CDR3, the DNA is TGTGCCAGCTCACCGAGTCCGGGGGTCTATGGCTACACCTTC. This gives the protein CASSPSPGVYGYTF.

The chain couples TRBV6-5 to TRBJ2-2; D is uncertain. This CDR3 has 12 residues. Trimming removed 6 bases at V and 5 bases at J, with 7 bases between. Looked up from germline, CDR1 is MNHEY and CDR2 is SVGAGI. CDR3 sequence (DNA): TGTGCCAGCAGCTTTAGAACCGGGGAGCTGTTTTTT. This encodes CASSFRTGELFF.

Regarding this clone: Other DNA sequences in this sample translate to the same CDR3. The chain couples TRBV5-1 to TRBJ2-1, with D maybe TRBD1 (5 bases). Between the trimmed V and J ends, which lost 1 base and 3 bases, there was a span of 8 bases. The CDR3 has 14 amino acids. Germline V CDR1 and CDR2: SGHRS, YFSETQ. CDR3 in amino acids: CASSLRGSYNEQFF. The CDR3 region has the DNA TGCGCCAGCAGCTTGAGGGGAAGCTACAATGAGCAGTTCTTC.

This chain joins TRBV6-1 and TRBJ2-7, with 7 bases identical to TRBD2. The CDR3 runs 17 residues. The J segment lost 0 bases and the V segment lost 2 bases, leaving 10 bases of the junction unmatched. CDR1 and CDR2 (germline): MNHNS, SASEGT. CDR3 DNA sequence: TGTGCCAGCAGTGAATTTCCCGTGGGGACTACCTCCTACGAGCAGTACTTC. It is translated as CASSEFPVGTTSYEQYF.

The chain's CDR3 is CASSYIGTQYF. CDR3 coding DNA: TGTGCCAGCAGTTACATCGGTACGCAGTATTTT. The V gene is TRBV6-5, the J gene TRBJ2-3; D unclear. The CDR3 has 11 residues. Trimming cost V 2 bases and J 8 bases, with 5 bases left between them. In germline, CDR1 is MNHEY, CDR2 SVGAGI.

V gene TRBV23-1 combines with J gene TRBJ1-6; 7 nucleotides agree with TRBD1. TRBV23-1 carries the ORF label, with uncertain function. V shed 6 bases, J shed 10 bases, and the junction held 12 bases outside the gene matches. This CDR3 is built from 15 residues. The CDR3 spells CASRAFKQGRSPLHF. The CDR3 nucleotides read TGCGCCAGCAGAGCCTTCAAACAGGGGAGGTCACCCCTCCACTTT.

CDR3 sequence: CASSTPRGRPGNTIYF. The CDR3 coding sequence is TGTGCCAGTAGTACCCCACGAGGGCGGCCTGGAAACACCATATATTTT. The genes are TRBV19 and TRBJ1-3; D not resolved. V lost 4 bases to trimming and J lost 2 bases, with 15 bases between them. Germline V CDR1 and CDR2: LNHDA, SQIVND (reference sequence). The CDR3 runs to 16 residues.

The genes are TRBV19 and TRBJ2-5; 14 bases match TRBD2. The germline V gene encodes CDR1 LNHDA and CDR2 SQIVND (reference sequence). Trimming at V came to 3 bases and at J to 3 bases, leaving 6 bases not matched to a gene. The CDR3 runs to 17 residues. CDR3 sequence (DNA): TGTGCCAGTAGTATTCCTCTGGGACTAGCGGGGGAAGAGACCCAGTACTTC. This codes for CASSIPLGLAGEETQYF. Using reference TRBV19 and TRBJ2-5 for the parts outside the CDR3, the full variable domain is DGGITQSPKYLFRKEGQNVTLSCEQNLNHDAMYWYRQDPGQGLRLIYYSQIVNDFQKGDIAEGYSVSREKKESFPLTVTSAQKNPTAFYLCASSIPLGLAGEETQYFGPGTRLLVL.

This clone was observed once. This chain links TRBV12-5 with TRBJ2-3, with a tentative D call TRBD1 (6 bases). The germline gives CDR1 LGHNT, CDR2 FRNRAP. V lost 1 base to trimming and J lost 2 bases, with 13 bases between them. The CDR3 runs to 16 residues. CDR3: CASGLARTASTDTQYF. CDR3 nucleotides: TGTGCTAGTGGTTTGGCCCGGACAGCTTCCACAGATACGCAGTATTTT.

This clone was seen once. The V call is TRBV6-5, the J call TRBJ2-7; D perhaps matches TRBD2 (7 bases). The CDR3 consists of 13 residues. V was trimmed by 6 bases and J by 3 bases, leaving 12 bases between them. The germline V gene has CDR1 MNHEY and CDR2 SVGAGI. The CDR3 region has the DNA TGTGCCAGCAGACGGGGGGCGGTCTACGAGCAGTACTTC. Translated: CASRRGAVYEQYF.

The chain recombines TRBV10-3 with TRBJ2-5; 14 bases agree with TRBD2. The J segment lost 5 bases and the V segment lost 10 bases, leaving 6 bases of the junction unmatched. The CDR3 totals 14 residues. Germline CDR1 ENHRY, CDR2 SYGVKD. The CDR3 coding sequence is TGTGCCACGGCGACTAGCGGGGGGGCGGAGACCCAGTACTTC. Its protein is CATATSGGAETQYF.

This rearrangement joins TRBV6-1 to TRBJ2-6, with D possibly being TRBD1 (6 bases). Trimming cost V 11 bases and J 1 base, with 9 bases left between them. Germline V gene lookup returns CDR1 MNHNS and CDR2 SASEGT. The length of the CDR3 is 13 residues. The CDR3 nucleotides read TGTGCCGGTCAGGGGTCTGGGGCCAACGTCCTGACTTTC. Its translation is CAGQGSGANVLTF.